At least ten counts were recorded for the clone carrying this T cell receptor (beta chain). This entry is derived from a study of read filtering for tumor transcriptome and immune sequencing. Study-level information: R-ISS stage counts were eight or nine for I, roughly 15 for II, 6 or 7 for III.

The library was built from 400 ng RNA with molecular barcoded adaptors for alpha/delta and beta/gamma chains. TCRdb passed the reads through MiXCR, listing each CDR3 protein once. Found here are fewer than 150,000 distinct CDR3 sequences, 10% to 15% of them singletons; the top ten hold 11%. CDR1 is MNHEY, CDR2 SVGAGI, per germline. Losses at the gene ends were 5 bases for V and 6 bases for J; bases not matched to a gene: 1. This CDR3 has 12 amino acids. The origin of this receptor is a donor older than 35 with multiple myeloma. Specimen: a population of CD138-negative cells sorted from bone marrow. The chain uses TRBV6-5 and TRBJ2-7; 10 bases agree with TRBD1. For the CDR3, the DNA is TGTGCCAGCAGTCGGACAGGGGGCGAGCAGTACTTC. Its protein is CASSRTGGEQYF.